Shown below are 21 T cell receptor beta chains from a single sample sequenced in a study of cytomegalovirus exposure and HLA in healthy donors. PCR used 60 Vbeta primers and 13 Jbeta primers. The method was immunoSEQ multiplex PCR; TCRdb's version includes in-frame clones alone and lacks a portion of them. The sample has approximately 160,000 clones; around 85% are singletons. The source material was PBMCs. The receptors come from a human donor in good health.

This rearrangement joins TRBV19 to TRBJ2-7, with a possible D match to TRBD2 (6 bases). Deletions cut 4 bases from V and 2 bases from J, with 9 bases between. The CDR3 runs 13 residues. The germline V gene encodes CDR1 LNHDA and CDR2 SQIVND (reference sequence). The CDR3 sequence is CASSTGLPYEQYF. Written as DNA, the CDR3 is TGTGCCAGTAGTACGGGACTCCCCTACGAGCAGTACTTC.

The V and J genes are TRBV15 and TRBJ1-5, with D perhaps matching TRBD1 (6 bases). Trimming removed 1 base at V and 4 bases at J, with 8 bases between. The CDR3 is 14 amino acids. Germline CDR1 and CDR2: LNHNV and YYDKDF (reference sequence). CDR3 nucleotide sequence: TGTGCCACCAGCAGAGGGACAGAGAATCAGCCCCAGCATTTT. Protein sequence: CATSRGTENQPQHF.

The V gene is TRBV11-2, the J gene TRBJ2-6; a weak D match, TRBD2 (6 bases). V was shortened by 1 base and J by 4 bases, with 11 bases between the two germline ends. This CDR3 spans 16 amino acids. CDR1 and CDR2 from the germline V gene are SGHAT and FQNNGV. Here the CDR3 reads CASSLGGGSGANVLTF. The CDR3 coding sequence is TGTGCCAGCAGCTTAGGGGGAGGTTCCGGGGCCAACGTCCTGACTTTC.

The CDR3 DNA reads as TGCGCCAGCAGTCAAGAGTCAGGGGGGCGAACCAGCTACACCTTC. Its translation is CASSQESGGRTSYTF. V and J are TRBV23-1 and TRBJ1-2; 7 bases are a match to TRBD1. TRBV23-1 is reported as an ORF; its role is uncertain. V was pared by 2 bases and J by 9 bases, with 12 bases of the junction left unmatched. The CDR3 consists of 15 residues.

The chain has TRBV27 and TRBJ1-5; TRBD1 matches 8 bases. Trimming took 0 bases from V and 0 from J; bases not matched to a gene: 1. Germline V lookup: CDR1 MNHEY, CDR2 SMNVEV (reference sequence). The CDR3 has 16 residues. CDR3 sequence: CASSLSGQASNQPQHF. The CDR3 DNA is TGTGCCAGCAGTTTATCGGGACAGGCTAGCAATCAGCCCCAGCATTTT.

The genes are TRBV5-4 and TRBJ1-3; D is unclear. Germline CDR1 is SGHNT and CDR2 is YYREEE (reference sequence). V lost 0 bases and J 2 bases, leaving 6 bases between the germline ends. The CDR3 runs to 14 residues. CDR3 loop: CASSLGGAGNTIYF. The CDR3 DNA follows: TGTGCCAGCAGCTTGGGGGGAGCTGGAAACACCATATATTTT. The variable domain in full, completed from reference TRBV5-4 and TRBJ1-3, reads ETGVTQSPTHLIKTRGQQVTLRCSSQSGHNTVSWYQQALGQGPQFIFQYYREEENGRGNFPPRFSGLQFPNYSSELNVNALELDDSALYLCASSLGGAGNTIYFGEGSWLTVV.

This clone was seen a few times. The chain combines TRBV7-9 with TRBJ2-3, with 10 bases lining up with TRBD2. The CDR3 contains 16 residues. V lost 5 bases, J lost 6 bases, and 11 bases stayed unmatched. Germline V gene lookup returns CDR1 SEHNR and CDR2 FQNEAQ (reference sequence). The DNA for the CDR3 is TGTGCCAGCAGCCGTTCTAGCGGGGGAGTTCTCGATACGCAGTATTTT. It is translated as CASSRSSGGVLDTQYF.

The V call is TRBV7-2, the J call TRBJ1-1; 8 nucleotides line up with TRBD1. CDR3 length: 13 residues. Germline values: CDR1 SGHTA, CDR2 FQGNSA. After removal of 1 base from V and 10 bases from J, the junction contained 5 bases not matched to a gene. CDR3 in amino acids: CASSLGTGRRAFF. DNA for the CDR3: TGTGCCAGCAGCTTAGGGACAGGGCGTAGAGCTTTCTTT.

The J gene is TRBJ1-5, the V gene TRBV7-9, with TRBD1 matching over 7 bases. V lost 1 base to trimming and J lost 6 bases; unmatched junction nucleotides: 6. The CDR3 totals 15 residues. Germline CDR1 reads SEHNR; CDR2 reads FQNEAQ (reference sequence). The CDR3 coding sequence is TGTGCCAGCAGCTTAGGTTCAGGGGGAAGTCAGCCCCAGCATTTT. Translated, it gives CASSLGSGGSQPQHF.

The rearrangement uses TRBV7-6 and TRBJ2-3; no definite D call. CDR1 is SGHVS, CDR2 FNYEAQ, per germline. This CDR3 is 14 amino acids long. Between the trimmed V and J ends, which lost 1 base and 5 bases, there was a span of 10 bases. The CDR3 is CASSLELALDTQYF. The DNA for the CDR3 is TGTGCCAGCAGCTTAGAATTGGCTTTAGATACGCAGTATTTT.

The rearrangement joins TRBV19 to TRBJ1-6, with D perhaps matching TRBD1 (5 bases). V was trimmed by 2 bases and J by 10 bases, leaving 12 bases between them. Germline CDR1 is LNHDA and CDR2 is SQIVND (reference sequence). The CDR3 extends over 14 amino acids. The CDR3 is CASSIQGDNSPLHF. In DNA, the CDR3 is TGTGCCAGTAGTATACAGGGTGACAACTCACCCCTCCACTTT.

The chain carries TRBV5-1 and TRBJ2-2; 7 nucleotides align to TRBD2. This CDR3 spans 15 amino acids. The J segment lost 1 base and the V segment lost 4 bases, leaving 4 bases of the junction unmatched. CDR1 is SGHRS and CDR2 is YFSETQ in the germline V gene. In nucleotides, the CDR3 is TGCGCCAGCAGCACCGGGACTATGAACACCGGGGAGCTGTTTTTT. This gives the protein CASSTGTMNTGELFF. Together with reference TRBV5-1 and TRBJ2-2, the CDR3 gives the full variable domain: KAGVTQTPRYLIKTRGQQVTLSCSPISGHRSVSWYQQTPGQGLQFLFEYFSETQRNKGNFPGRFSGRQFSNSRSEMNVSTLELGDSALYLCASSTGTMNTGELFFGEGSRLTVL.

The J gene is TRBJ2-2, the V gene TRBV27; D not certain. CDR1 MNHEY and CDR2 SMNVEV come from the germline V gene (reference sequence). The CDR3 contains 13 residues. V was shortened by 3 bases and J by 4 bases, with 6 bases between the two germline ends. The CDR3 here is CASSFLGTGELFF. The CDR3 DNA follows: TGTGCCAGCAGTTTTCTCGGCACCGGGGAGCTGTTTTTT.

CDR3 sequence reads: CASSYTGGPQHF. CDR3 nucleotides: TGTGCCAGCAGCTACACGGGGGGGCCCCAGCATTTT. The chain links TRBV27 to TRBJ1-5; D perhaps matches TRBD1 (5 bases). The CDR3 is made up of 12 amino acids. The ends were cut back, 6 bases at V and 9 bases at J, with 12 bases in the middle. Germline assignment: CDR1 MNHEY and CDR2 SMNVEV (reference sequence).

A few counts support this clone. This chain connects TRBV2 to TRBJ1-2; a possible D gene is TRBD1 (6 bases). The CDR3 spans 13 residues. The V and J ends lost 5 bases and 4 bases respectively, with 11 bases between them. Germline values: CDR1 SNHLY, CDR2 FYNNEI. CDR3 nucleotide sequence: TGTGCCAGCAGTCCACAGGGTCCCTATGGCTACACCTTC. As protein: CASSPQGPYGYTF.

The chain carries TRBV5-4 and TRBJ1-1; 8 nucleotides align to TRBD1. With 4 bases clipped from V and 3 bases from J, the junction kept 5 bases outside the gene matches. This CDR3 contains 14 residues. CDR1 and CDR2 (germline): SGHNT, YYREEE (reference sequence). CDR3 residues: CASSARGRDTEAFF. CDR3 bases: TGTGCCAGCAGCGCCAGGGGGCGGGACACTGAAGCTTTCTTT.

The V and J genes are TRBV12-5 and TRBJ1-5, with no clear D. Trimming shortened V by 6 bases and J by 4 bases, and 10 bases separated the two germline ends. This CDR3 is built from 13 residues. Germline V CDR1 and CDR2: LGHNT, FRNRAP. The CDR3 coding sequence is TGTGCTAGTGGGCTTGGTACAAATCAGCCCCAGCATTTT. Its protein is CASGLGTNQPQHF.

The rearrangement joins TRBV5-1 to TRBJ2-7; 12 nucleotides agree with TRBD2. CDR1 SGHRS and CDR2 YFSETQ come from the germline V gene. The CDR3 runs to 18 residues. V lost 0 bases, J lost 3 bases, and 10 bases stayed unmatched. Here the CDR3 reads CASSLAPTSGGLYYEQYF. In DNA form, the CDR3 reads TGCGCCAGCAGCTTGGCCCCGACTAGCGGGGGACTCTACTACGAGCAGTACTTC.

Only a few counts were recorded for this clone. This chain joins TRBV2 and TRBJ1-2; 9 bases align to TRBD1. V lost 6 bases and J lost 5; bases outside the gene matches: 7. CDR1 and CDR2 from the germline V gene are SNHLY and FYNNEI. CDR3 length: 14 residues. In DNA, the CDR3 is TGTGCCAGCAGGAGGGACAGGGACTTATATGGCTACACCTTC. Amino acids: CASRRDRDLYGYTF.

Written as DNA, the CDR3 is TGTGCCAGCGCACAGGGGGGCGGGGCGACCGCGGGGGAGCTGTTTTTT. It translates to CASAQGGGATAGELFF. This sequence joins TRBV9 and TRBJ2-2; 8 bases fit TRBD1. The germline gives CDR1 SGDLS, CDR2 YYNGEE. V lost 7 bases, J lost 8 bases, and 16 bases stayed unmatched. The length of the CDR3 is 16 residues.

The J gene is TRBJ1-1, the V gene TRBV25-1; D gene unclear. This CDR3 has 15 amino acids. Germline CDR1 is MGHDK and CDR2 is SYGVNS. The V and J ends lost 0 bases and 1 base respectively, with 9 bases between them. The DNA of the CDR3 is TGTGCCAGCAGTGAATACGGGAACGGGAACACTGAAGCTTTCTTT. Its protein is CASSEYGNGNTEAFF.